Shown below are 5 T cell receptor beta chains from a single sample sequenced in a study of vaccination and CD4 T cells after COVID-19. Time point meaning: late sampling 161 to 241 days after vaccination in a few convalescent patients. Treatment reported: roughly nine-day PBMC culture with coronavirus spike peptide pools or control peptides (ViraFEST assay). These receptors' targets are unknown. The Oncomine TCR Beta short-read assay was applied to DNA of cultured CD4+ T cells. From the PCR reads, TCRdb called clonotypes with MiXCR, one entry per CDR3 protein. The data show 20,000 to 25,000 distinct CDR3 sequences, approximately 30% seen once. This specimen was CD4+ T cells from blood, cultured in vitro, taken about 7 months after SARS-CoV-2 vaccination. The receptors here all came from a human donor who had recovered from COVID-19.

The J gene is TRBJ1-4, the V gene TRBV7-9, with unresolved D. Germline CDR1 SEHNR, CDR2 FQNEAQ (reference sequence). This CDR3 is 11 amino acids long. V was trimmed by 5 bases and J by 8 bases, leaving 6 bases between them. This chain's CDR3 is CASSPTEKLFF. The CDR3 bases are TGTGCCAGCAGCCCTACGGAAAAACTGTTTTTT.

The chain joins TRBV20-1 to TRBJ1-5, with no clear D. CDR1 and CDR2 from the germline V gene are DFQATT and SNEGSKA (reference sequence). The CDR3 sequence is 12 residues long. The CDR3 spells CSARAPNQPQHF. CDR3 bases: TGCAGCGCTCGGGCCCCCAATCAGCCCCAGCATTTT.

This chain uses TRBV2 with TRBJ2-3; 8 positions agree with TRBD2. Germline CDR1 SNHLY, CDR2 FYNNEI. With V trimmed by 6 bases and J by 1 base, 6 bases remained unmatched. The CDR3 covers 15 residues. CDR3 coding DNA: TGTGCCAGCAGGATGGGAGCGGGGGGCACAGATACGCAGTATTTT. This encodes CASRMGAGGTDTQYF.

This clonotype turned up a few times. The V and J genes are TRBV7-8 and TRBJ1-2; TRBD1 is a possible D gene (5 bases). The length of the CDR3 is 12 residues. The ends were cut back, 5 bases at V and 8 bases at J, with 12 bases in the middle. The germline CDR1 and CDR2 sequences are SGHVS and FQNEAQ. CDR3 DNA: TGTGCCAGCAGCGCCGGGGCCAGAGGCTACACCTTC. Amino acid sequence: CASSAGARGYTF.

The rearrangement joins TRBV11-1 to TRBJ1-2; possibly TRBD1 for D (5 bases). This CDR3 region has 16 residues. V lost 0 bases and J lost 4, with 15 bases in between. In germline, CDR1 is SGHAT, CDR2 FQDESV (reference sequence). The CDR3 coding sequence is TGTGCCAGCAGCTTAGCTGGCTCTCATGGGGCCTATGGCTACACCTTC. This translates into CASSLAGSHGAYGYTF.